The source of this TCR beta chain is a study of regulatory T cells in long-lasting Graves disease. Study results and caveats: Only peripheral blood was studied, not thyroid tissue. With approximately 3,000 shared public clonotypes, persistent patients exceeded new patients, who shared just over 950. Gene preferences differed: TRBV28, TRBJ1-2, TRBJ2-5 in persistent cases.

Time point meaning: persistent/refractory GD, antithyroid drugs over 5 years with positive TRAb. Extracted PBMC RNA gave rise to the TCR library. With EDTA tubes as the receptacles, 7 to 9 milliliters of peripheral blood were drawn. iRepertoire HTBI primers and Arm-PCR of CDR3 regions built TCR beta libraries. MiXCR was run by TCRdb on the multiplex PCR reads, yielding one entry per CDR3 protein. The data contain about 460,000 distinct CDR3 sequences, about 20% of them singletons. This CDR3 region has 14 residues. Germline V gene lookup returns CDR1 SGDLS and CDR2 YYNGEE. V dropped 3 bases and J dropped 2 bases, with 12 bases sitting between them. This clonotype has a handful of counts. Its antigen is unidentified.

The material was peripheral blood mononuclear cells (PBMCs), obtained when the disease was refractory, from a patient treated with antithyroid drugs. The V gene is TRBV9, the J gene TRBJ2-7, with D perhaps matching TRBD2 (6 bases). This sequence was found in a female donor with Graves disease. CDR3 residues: CASSENGGTYEQYF. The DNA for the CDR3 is TGTGCCAGCAGCGAGAACGGGGGAACCTACGAGCAGTACTTC.